A single T cell receptor (beta chain) is shown here with its context. The antigen remains unidentified. Germline-derived CDR1 and CDR2 are DFQATT and SNEGSKA (reference sequence). There are 12 residues in the CDR3. These data come from a study of early T cells in non-severe SARS-CoV-2 infection. Study at large: Sequencing targeted bulk RNA from unsorted whole blood, leaving chains unpaired.

The TCR library protocol was used to attach unique molecular identifiers. These identifiers were attached to individual cDNA molecules. MiXCR was run by TCRdb on the 5' RACE reads, yielding one entry per CDR3 protein. The data show about 56,000 distinct CDR3 sequences, with about 14% seen just once and 4.1% held by the top ten. Study-wide results and caveats: Sequences matched to VDJdb favored anti-spike CD8 responses, while private and CD4 specificities were missed.

Material: whole blood, obtained at baseline. The genes are TRBV20-1 and TRBJ2-3, with a weak D call TRBD1 (5 bases). The origin of this receptor is an adult who was a healthcare worker with PCR-confirmed SARS-CoV-2 infection or an uninfected control (not recorded which). CDR3 DNA: TGCAGCGACAGCCCGGTCGGAGATACGCAGTATTTT. It specifies CSDSPVGDTQYF.